The clone carrying this T cell receptor beta chain has ten or more counts. Its antigen remains unknown. The data were obtained in a study of CD8 T cells in ankylosing spondylitis. General study findings and limits: CD8+ cells made up the disease-linked clones, which were relatively rare in peripheral blood. In ankylosing spondylitis patients, matched synovial fluid reportedly showed significant enrichment of disease-linked clones.

TCRdb independently ran MiXCR on the 5' RACE reads; one entry per CDR3 protein. The sample holds approximately 38,000 distinct CDR3 sequences, about 2.5% seen once. V was clipped by 0 bases and J by 5 bases; unmatched bases: 2. The CDR3 is 14 amino acids. From germline, CDR1 is SGDLS and CDR2 YYNGEE. Sequenced material: blood, either unsorted or a sorted T cell fraction (not recorded which). This clonotype was obtained from a male donor with ankylosing spondylitis or in good health (not recorded which). The chain has TRBV9 and TRBJ2-7; 10 bases map to TRBD2. CDR3 bases: TGTGCCAGCAGCGTAGCCGGGACTAGCGACGAGCAGTACTTC. Translation gives CASSVAGTSDEQYF. The whole variable domain, filled in from reference TRBV9 and TRBJ2-7, reads DSGVTQTPKHLITATGQRVTLRCSPRSGDLSVYWYQQSLDQGLQFLIQYYNGEERAKGNILERFSAQQFPDLHSELNLSSLELGDSALYFCASSVAGTSDEQYFGPGTRLTVT.